These 32 T cell receptor beta chains originate from one sample sequenced in a study of draining lymph node invasion in breast cancer. Sorting for CD4+ CD45RA- CD25high cells yielded memory regulatory T cells. TCRdb reprocessed the bulk RNA-seq reads via MiXCR and lists one record per CDR3 protein. The sample includes roughly 2,800 distinct CDR3 sequences, 60% to 75% of them seen just once. The specimen was sorted memory Tregs from a lymph node. Receptors were obtained from a female donor with luminal breast cancer.

The V gene is TRBV5-4, the J gene TRBJ2-5; 8 bases are a match to TRBD2. The CDR3 is 15 residues long. V shed 5 bases and J 1 base; nucleotides not matched to a gene: 7. Germline CDR1 SGHNT, CDR2 YYREEE (reference sequence). Here the CDR3 reads CASRRAGASQETQYF. In DNA form, the CDR3 reads TGTGCCAGCAGACGAGCGGGGGCGAGCCAAGAGACCCAGTACTTC. The entire variable domain, with the rest obtained from reference TRBV5-4 and TRBJ2-5, is as follows: ETGVTQSPTHLIKTRGQQVTLRCSSQSGHNTVSWYQQALGQGPQFIFQYYREEENGRGNFPPRFSGLQFPNYSSELNVNALELDDSALYLCASRRAGASQETQYFGPGTRLLVL.

The CDR3 bases are TGTGCCAGCAGCTCTAGCGGGAGGGCGGCAGATACGCAGTATTTT. Translation gives CASSSSGRAADTQYF. J is TRBJ2-3 and V is TRBV7-2, with TRBD2 identical over 12 bases. CDR1 is SGHTA and CDR2 is FQGNSA in the germline V gene. The J segment lost 4 bases and the V segment lost 4 bases, leaving 3 bases of the junction unmatched. CDR3 length: 15 amino acids.

The chain combines TRBV2 with TRBJ1-5; the D is unclear. The CDR3 sequence is 14 residues long. V was cut by 0 bases and J by 6 bases, with 9 bases left in between. CDR1 is SNHLY and CDR2 is FYNNEI in the germline V gene. CDR3 coding DNA: TGTGCCAGCAGTGAAGCGCTTCGGGGTCAGCCCCAGCATTTT. It is translated as CASSEALRGQPQHF.

This rearrangement joins TRBV7-8 to TRBJ1-2; weak D call: TRBD1 (5 bases). V was shortened by 2 bases and J by 8 bases, with 24 bases between the two germline ends. CDR3 length equals 17 residues. Germline lookup yields CDR1 SGHVS and CDR2 FQNEAQ. The CDR3 region has the DNA TGTGCCAGCAGCTTACGGAGCGCATGGGGGTATTCGGGCGGCTACACCTTC. Residues: CASSLRSAWGYSGGYTF.

The chain carries TRBV28 and TRBJ2-7; no definite D call. CDR3 length: 14 residues. V was cut by 2 bases and J by 5 bases, with 13 bases left in between. The germline V gene encodes CDR1 MDHEN and CDR2 SYDVKM. The CDR3 sequence is CASSLGSLRNEQYF. DNA for the CDR3: TGTGCCAGCAGTTTAGGGTCCCTACGGAACGAGCAGTACTTC.

This clonotype was recorded once. The chain links TRBV14 to TRBJ2-1; 10 bases line up with TRBD1. V lost 3 bases, J lost 8 bases, and 10 bases stayed unmatched. Germline assignment: CDR1 SGHDN and CDR2 FVKESK. This CDR3 comprises 16 residues. This CDR3 reads CASSHLYGTGVDEQFF. The CDR3 nucleotides are TGTGCCAGCAGCCACTTATATGGGACAGGGGTGGATGAGCAGTTCTTC.

This chain links TRBV3-1 with TRBJ2-1; 8 bases are a match to TRBD2. V was pared by 1 base and J by 6 bases, with 5 bases of the junction left unmatched. The length of the CDR3 is 15 residues. Germline CDR1 reads LGHDT; CDR2 reads YNNKEL (reference sequence). CDR3 in amino acids: CASSQGPGRGNEQFF. The CDR3 nucleotides are TGTGCCAGCAGCCAAGGGCCCGGGAGGGGCAATGAGCAGTTCTTC.

The V call is TRBV20-1, the J call TRBJ1-5; TRBD1 matches 7 bases. CDR1 DFQATT and CDR2 SNEGSKA come from the germline V gene (reference sequence). The CDR3 runs to 13 residues. The V segment lost 5 bases and the J segment 5 bases; nucleotides outside the gene matches: 6. CDR3 protein: CSAPSTGDQPQHF. CDR3 sequence (DNA): TGCAGTGCTCCCTCAACAGGGGATCAGCCCCAGCATTTT.

This clonotype was found once. The chain uses TRBV7-8 and TRBJ2-6, with D possibly matching TRBD2 (7 bases). The CDR3 sequence is 18 residues long. V lost 0 bases, J lost 0 bases, and 12 bases lay in between. The germline V gene encodes CDR1 SGHVS and CDR2 FQNEAQ. CDR3 protein: CASSLAQGRGSGANVLTF. DNA of the CDR3: TGTGCCAGCAGCTTAGCCCAGGGGAGGGGCTCTGGGGCCAACGTCCTGACTTTC. The whole variable domain, filled in from reference TRBV7-8 and TRBJ2-6, reads GAGVSQSPRYKVAKRGQDVALRCDPISGHVSLFWYQQALGQGPEFLTYFQNEAQLDKSGLPSDRFFAERPEGSVSTLKIQRTQQEDSAVYLCASSLAQGRGSGANVLTFGAGSRLTVL.

The chain has TRBV11-3 and TRBJ2-3, with D unresolved. The CDR3 is made up of 14 amino acids. Germline-derived CDR1 and CDR2 are SGHNT and YENEEA. Trimming left V 1 base short and J 6 bases short, with 11 bases between. This CDR3 reads CASSLGSNGDTQYF. DNA for the CDR3: TGTGCCAGCAGCTTAGGATCCAACGGGGATACGCAGTATTTT.

This clonotype was picked up a small number of times. This chain connects TRBV20-1 to TRBJ2-5; 10 positions agree with TRBD2. Germline CDR1 DFQATT, CDR2 SNEGSKA (reference sequence). Trimming cost V 0 bases and J 5 bases; bases outside gene matches: 6. This CDR3 has 15 amino acids. The CDR3 DNA is TGCAGTGCTAGAGAGAGGGCTAGCGGGAGTGAGACCCAGTACTTC. Its protein product is CSARERASGSETQYF.

The rearrangement uses TRBV18 and TRBJ1-1; D remains unclear. V was trimmed by 4 bases and J by 1 base, leaving 4 bases between them. CDR1 is KGHSH, CDR2 LQKENI, per germline. This CDR3 has 12 amino acids. The CDR3 sequence is CASSQGNTEAFF. The DNA for the CDR3 is TGTGCCAGCTCACAGGGGAACACTGAAGCTTTCTTT.

Only a few counts were recorded for this clonotype. CDR3 amino acids: CAISLETSGNTIYF. CDR3 in DNA: TGTGCCATCAGTCTCGAGACCTCTGGAAACACCATATATTTT. The chain uses TRBV10-3 and TRBJ1-3; D is ambiguous. V lost 5 bases to trimming and J lost 0 bases, with 8 bases between them. CDR3 length equals 14 residues. Looked up from germline, CDR1 is ENHRY and CDR2 is SYGVKD.

The rearrangement links TRBV9 to TRBJ1-6; possibly TRBD1 for D (5 bases). The CDR3 length is 16 residues. Trimming shortened V by 0 bases and J by 10 bases, and 17 bases separated the two germline ends. Germline V lookup: CDR1 SGDLS, CDR2 YYNGEE. As DNA, the CDR3 is TGTGCCAGCAGCGTAGGGTCGGGAGGGGAAAGATCACCCCTCCACTTT. Residues: CASSVGSGGERSPLHF.

The gene calls are TRBV2 and TRBJ2-6; D remains ambiguous. V gave up 10 bases and J gave up 0 bases, with 10 bases separating them. The CDR3 sequence is 14 residues long. Germline V lookup: CDR1 SNHLY, CDR2 FYNNEI. Here the CDR3 reads CATSGGSGANVLTF. Written as DNA, the CDR3 is TGTGCCACCTCGGGCGGCTCTGGGGCCAACGTCCTGACTTTC.

The rearrangement links TRBV11-2 to TRBJ1-1; D may be TRBD1 (5 bases). The germline V gene encodes CDR1 SGHAT and CDR2 FQNNGV. V shed 6 bases and J shed 1 base, with 9 bases lying between them. The CDR3 has 13 residues. The CDR3 reads CASSLQGNTEAFF. DNA for the CDR3: TGTGCCAGCAGTCTGCAGGGGAACACTGAAGCTTTCTTT.

The chain joins TRBV30 to TRBJ2-5, with 8 bases identical to TRBD2. Germline CDR1 GTSNPN, CDR2 SVGIG (reference sequence). The junction had 7 bases not matched to a gene; V was cut back by 5 bases and J by 5 bases. The CDR3 contains 13 residues. The CDR3 bases are TGTGCCTGGTCGCGGGGGGCCAGTGAGACCCAGTACTTC. Its protein product is CAWSRGASETQYF.

The chain has TRBV29-1 and TRBJ2-1; TRBD2 matches at 7 bases. The CDR3 has 12 residues. Germline V gene lookup returns CDR1 SQVTM and CDR2 ANQGSEA. This chain's CDR3 is CSSRPGGLEQFF. CDR3 DNA sequence: TGCAGTTCACGACCGGGAGGTTTAGAGCAGTTCTTC.

This clonotype is classed as large. The CDR3 here is CASSRGLAGHTDTQYF. The DNA of the CDR3 is TGCGCCAGCAGCCGGGGACTAGCGGGCCACACAGATACGCAGTATTTT. The chain combines TRBV4-3 with TRBJ2-3; the match to TRBD2 covers 12 bases. J was trimmed by 2 bases and V by 4 bases; bases with no gene match: 4. Germline CDR1 is LGHNA and CDR2 is YSLEER. The CDR3 runs to 16 residues.

This chain connects TRBV18 to TRBJ1-3, with D uncertain. Between the trimmed V and J ends, which lost 2 bases and 10 bases, there was a span of 12 bases. This CDR3 has 13 residues. Germline assignment: CDR1 KGHSH and CDR2 LQKENI. In nucleotides, the CDR3 is TGTGCCAGCTCACCAGGGAGGGCGTCTACCATATATTTT. The encoded protein is CASSPGRASTIYF.

A single count supports this clonotype. The chain carries TRBV12-3 or TRBV12-4 and TRBJ2-5, with 9 bases matching TRBD1. The V gene end was trimmed by 6 bases and the J gene end by 5 bases; junction bases not matched to a gene: 4. The CDR3 covers 13 residues. As DNA, the CDR3 is TGTGCCAGCAGGGGGACAGGGCGGGAGACCCAGTACTTC. This encodes CASRGTGRETQYF.

This clonotype was recorded only once. The CDR3: CASSQRAGAYNEQFF. CDR3 DNA sequence: TGCGCCAGCAGCCAGCGGGCGGGGGCTTACAATGAGCAGTTCTTC. J is TRBJ2-1 and V is TRBV4-3; a possible D gene is TRBD2 (7 bases). The germline CDR1 and CDR2 sequences are LGHNA and YSLEER. The V end lost 3 bases, the J end lost 4 bases, and 13 bases lay between the germline ends. The CDR3 extends over 15 amino acids.

This sequence joins TRBV16 and TRBJ1-1, with 7 positions matching TRBD1. The ends lost 10 bases at V and 4 bases at J; junction bases unmatched: 9. The CDR3 has 13 amino acids. Per the germline V gene, CDR1 is KGHSY and CDR2 is FQNENV. DNA for the CDR3: TGTGCCATCCCGTCGAAGGGGGCCACTGAAGCTTTCTTT. This codes for CAIPSKGATEAFF.

The rearrangement joins TRBV3-1 to TRBJ1-1; the D gene is possibly TRBD1 (6 bases). Germline loops: CDR1 LGHDT, CDR2 YNNKEL (reference sequence). The CDR3 spans 15 residues. Trimming pared 1 base from V and 1 base from J, leaving 10 bases between. CDR3 region: CASSQGGTPNTEAFF. CDR3 bases: TGTGCCAGCAGCCAAGGTGGGACACCGAACACTGAAGCTTTCTTT.

CDR3 protein: CASSLFDRAGSPLHF. CDR3 nucleotides: TGTGCCAGCAGCTTATTTGACAGGGCGGGTTCACCCCTCCACTTT. The chain has TRBV7-8 and TRBJ1-6; 7 nucleotides match TRBD1. The CDR3 spans 15 residues. V lost 2 bases, J lost 9 bases, and 7 bases stayed unmatched. The germline V gene has CDR1 SGHVS and CDR2 FQNEAQ.

The chain is built from TRBV6-5 and TRBJ1-6; TRBD1 is a possible D gene (6 bases). The CDR3 contains 16 residues. The germline V gene has CDR1 MNHEY and CDR2 SVGAGI. Deletions cut 5 bases from V and 4 bases from J, with 15 bases between. In DNA, the CDR3 is TGTGCCAGCAGTGGTCAAACAGGGTTTTATAATTCACCCCTCCACTTT. Residues: CASSGQTGFYNSPLHF.

This chain links TRBV5-1 with TRBJ2-2, with D maybe TRBD2 (6 bases). Germline loops: CDR1 SGHRS, CDR2 YFSETQ. The CDR3 is made up of 13 amino acids. V was shortened by 4 bases and J by 4 bases, with 8 bases between the two germline ends. DNA of the CDR3: TGCGCCAGCAGCGGGGGACTCACCGGGGAGCTGTTTTTT. It encodes CASSGGLTGELFF.

This chain connects TRBV5-1 to TRBJ2-6; the D is unclear. The CDR3 spans 16 residues. Germline V gene sequence: CDR1 SGHRS, CDR2 YFSETQ. V was trimmed by 1 base and J by 4 bases, leaving 12 bases between them. The CDR3 protein is CASSLYRAAGANVLTF. The CDR3 DNA follows: TGCGCCAGCAGCTTGTATAGGGCAGCAGGGGCCAACGTCCTGACTTTC.

The gene calls are TRBV6-1 and TRBJ1-3, with TRBD1 identical over 10 bases. The J segment lost 2 bases and the V segment lost 6 bases, leaving 1 base of the junction unmatched. CDR3 length: 14 residues. The germline gives CDR1 MNHNS, CDR2 SASEGT. The CDR3 sequence is CASRDRGTGNTIYF. The CDR3 DNA follows: TGTGCCAGCAGGGACAGGGGGACTGGAAACACCATATATTTT.

The V call is TRBV7-2, the J call TRBJ2-7, with D perhaps matching TRBD1 (6 bases). The CDR3 runs to 14 residues. Trimming stripped 1 base from V and 4 bases from J, with 11 bases between. Germline V CDR1 and CDR2: SGHTA, FQGNSA. The CDR3 reads CASSLVKGEYEQYF. The CDR3 coding sequence is TGTGCCAGCAGCTTAGTCAAGGGGGAATACGAGCAGTACTTC.

V gene TRBV29-1 combines with J gene TRBJ1-2; D might be TRBD1 (5 bases). The germline V and J ends were trimmed by 0 bases and 7 bases, with 18 bases remaining between them. Germline V gene lookup returns CDR1 SQVTM and CDR2 ANQGSEA. The CDR3 contains 15 residues. The CDR3 bases are TGCAGCGTTGAAGATCCTTCTAGGCAGGGAGTTGGCTACACCTTC. Translation: CSVEDPSRQGVGYTF.

The table lists this clonotype with a count of one. J is TRBJ1-4 and V is TRBV18; D remains unclear. The CDR3 length is 15 residues. Trimming stripped 1 base from V and 8 bases from J, with 14 bases between. Looked up from germline, CDR1 is KGHSH and CDR2 is LQKENI. The CDR3 spells CASSPRAPTTEKLFF. CDR3 coding DNA: TGTGCCAGCTCACCACGCGCTCCCACGACAGAAAAACTGTTTTTT.